This T cell receptor beta chain appears in the sequencing data of a study of identical twins. Findings and limits, study-wide: There was more out-of-frame TCR alpha sharing in monozygotic twins than models estimated.

TCRdb called the 5' RACE reads again in MiXCR, with one record for every CDR3 protein. Of approximately 500,000 distinct CDR3 sequences in the sample, 20% to 25% were seen once. As for this clonotype: Its antigen is not identified.

Trimming left V 2 bases short and J 7 bases short, with 17 bases between. Germline CDR1 reads MNHEY; CDR2 reads SVGAGI. This CDR3 is built from 16 residues. This same sample was also part of a study on T cells expressing NK-cell markers.

The receptor's source is a woman in her late teens or twenties in good health. The specimen was CD4+ T cells sorted from blood. The chain links TRBV6-5 to TRBJ2-2, with D perhaps matching TRBD1 (6 bases). In DNA, the CDR3 is TGTGCCAGCAGTTACGGTCAGGGGACCCCCGGCGGGGAGCTGTTTTTT. This sequence encodes CASSYGQGTPGGELFF.